The rows below give T cell receptor beta chains drawn from one sample of a study of shared clonotypes between healthy human individuals. The assay was immunoSEQ multiplex PCR, and TCRdb's table has in-frame clones only and misses some. The table records around 1.9 million clones, 90% to 95% of them present only once. Material: naive CD8+ T cells from PBMCs. These receptor sequences come from a man between 18 and 29 years old in good health. Some clones in this sample may be carry-over from other donors' samples. CDR3s include the opening cysteine and the closing phenylalanine or tryptophan. A D gene is named only where the DNA matches it firmly. Not every row has a clone size; where given, it reads once, few, many or a size class.

size: -; J: TRBJ1-1; V: TRBV6-1; D: -; CDR3: CASRGAVKDVHINTEAFF; DNA: TGTGCCAGCCGTGGGGCGGTGAAGGACGTGCACATAAACACTGAAGCTTTCTTT
size: -; J: TRBJ2-1; V: TRBV4-3; D: TRBD2; CDR3: CASSQVEGLAGWNEQFF; DNA: TGCGCCAGCAGCCAAGTAGAGGGACTAGCGGGATGGAATGAGCAGTTCTTC
size: few; J: TRBJ1-5; V: TRBV28; D: -; CDR3: CASSFTEMNQPQHF; DNA: TGTGCCAGCAGTTTCACGGAGATGAATCAGCCCCAGCATTTT
size: -; J: TRBJ2-1; V: TRBV28; D: TRBD2; CDR3: CASRGIAGGPKGPYNEQFF; DNA: TGTGCCAGCAGGGGGATAGCGGGAGGGCCGAAGGGCCCTTACAATGAGCAGTTCTTC
size: -; J: TRBJ2-7; V: TRBV11-2; D: -; CDR3: CASSFGGGTYEQYF; DNA: TGTGCCAGCAGCTTCGGAGGGGGGACCTACGAGCAGTACTTC
size: -; J: TRBJ2-7; V: TRBV2; D: TRBD1; CDR3: CATRDRGTYEQYF; DNA: TGTGCCACCCGGGACAGGGGAACCTACGAGCAGTACTTC
size: -; J: TRBJ2-3; V: TRBV6-6; D: -; CDR3: CASSYNIDYVEDTQYF; DNA: TGTGCCAGCAGTTACAATATTGACTACGTGGAAGATACGCAGTATTTT
size: -; J: TRBJ1-6; V: TRBV27; D: -; CDR3: CASKMGPRGGSPLHF; DNA: TGTGCCAGCAAGATGGGACCCAGGGGAGGTTCACCCCTCCACTTT
size: -; J: TRBJ2-1; V: TRBV5-1; D: -; CDR3: CASSLLHRDPGNNEQFF; DNA: TGCGCCAGCAGTCTACTCCACAGGGATCCGGGGAACAATGAGCAGTTCTTC
size: -; J: TRBJ2-1; V: TRBV27; D: -; CDR3: CASSLRQYSNEQFF; DNA: TGTGCCAGCAGTTTAAGACAGTATTCCAATGAGCAGTTCTTC
size: once; J: TRBJ2-1; V: TRBV2; D: -; CDR3: CASKGGSSYNEQFF; DNA: TGTGCCAGCAAGGGGGGAAGTTCCTACAATGAGCAGTTCTTC
size: -; J: TRBJ2-6; V: TRBV4-1; D: -; CDR3: CASSQDNRVRSGANVLTF; DNA: TGCGCCAGCAGCCAAGATAACAGGGTTAGGTCTGGGGCCAACGTCCTGACTTTC
size: -; J: TRBJ2-2; V: TRBV5-1; D: TRBD2; CDR3: CASSFGTSGNTNTGELFF; DNA: TGCGCCAGCAGCTTCGGGACTAGCGGGAATACGAACACCGGGGAGCTGTTTTTT
size: -; J: TRBJ2-1; V: TRBV27; D: TRBD2; CDR3: CASSLFARVGGSAYNEQFF; DNA: TGTGCCAGCAGTTTATTCGCTCGGGTGGGCGGGAGTGCCTACAATGAGCAGTTCTTC
size: once; J: TRBJ1-4; V: TRBV19; D: -; CDR3: CASSALLRNEKLFF; DNA: TGTGCCAGTAGCGCGCTCCTGAGAAATGAAAAACTGTTTTTT
size: -; J: TRBJ2-7; V: TRBV6-5; D: -; CDR3: CASSYSPGQNYEQYF; DNA: TGTGCCAGCAGTTACTCCCCGGGACAAAACTACGAGCAGTACTTC
size: -; J: TRBJ2-1; V: TRBV7-9; D: TRBD2; CDR3: CASSFPPGLAPYNEQFF; DNA: TGTGCCAGCAGCTTTCCACCCGGACTAGCCCCCTACAATGAGCAGTTCTTC
size: -; J: TRBJ1-2; V: TRBV30; D: TRBD1; CDR3: CACEGQGYGYTF; DNA: TGTGCCTGCGAGGGACAGGGGTATGGCTACACCTTC
size: once; J: TRBJ2-7; V: TRBV30; D: -; CDR3: CAWSGGTGQYF; DNA: TGTGCCTGGAGTGGTGGTACTGGGCAGTACTTC
size: -; J: TRBJ1-5; V: TRBV9; D: -; CDR3: CASSASGGIQPQHF; DNA: TGTGCCAGCAGCGCCTCGGGGGGAATTCAGCCCCAGCATTTT
size: few; J: TRBJ1-1; V: TRBV5-6; D: -; CDR3: CASSYRAEAFF; DNA: TGTGCCAGCAGCTACAGAGCTGAAGCTTTCTTT
size: -; J: TRBJ2-7; V: TRBV7-2; D: TRBD1; CDR3: CASSSRTGNTYEQYF; DNA: TGTGCCAGCAGTTCTCGGACAGGGAATACCTACGAGCAGTACTTC
size: -; J: TRBJ1-1; V: TRBV5-4; D: TRBD1; CDR3: CASSPQGAYGTEAFF; DNA: TGTGCCAGCAGCCCACAGGGGGCGTATGGCACTGAAGCTTTCTTT
size: -; J: TRBJ1-3; V: TRBV11-2; D: -; CDR3: CASSLLSSGNTIYF; DNA: TGTGCCAGCAGCTTATTAAGCTCTGGAAACACCATATATTTT
size: -; J: TRBJ2-3; V: TRBV10-1; D: -; CDR3: CASSEMAGEDTDTQYF; DNA: TGCGCCAGCAGTGAGATGGCAGGGGAGGACACAGATACGCAGTATTTT
size: -; J: TRBJ2-7; V: TRBV27; D: -; CDR3: CASSEGTSYEQYF; DNA: TGTGCCAGCAGTGAGGGGACCTCCTACGAGCAGTACTTC
size: -; J: TRBJ2-2; V: TRBV11-3; D: -; CDR3: CASRGQSDTGELFF; DNA: TGTGCCAGCCGTGGACAGTCGGACACCGGGGAGCTGTTTTTT
size: -; J: TRBJ2-7; V: TRBV30; D: -; CDR3: CAWHRDTGYEQYF; DNA: TGTGCCTGGCACCGGGACACAGGCTACGAGCAGTACTTC
size: -; J: TRBJ2-7; V: TRBV5-1; D: -; CDR3: CASTLASPSYEQYF; DNA: TGCGCCAGCACTCTAGCCTCCCCTTCCTACGAGCAGTACTTC